The rows below give T cell receptor beta chains drawn from one sample of a study of cytomegalovirus exposure and HLA in healthy donors. Generated by immunoSEQ multiplex PCR, the TCRdb table keeps only in-frame clones and is missing some. Of 150,000 to 200,000 clones listed, around 80% are singletons. Input material: PBMCs. Every receptor here comes from a woman under 40 in good health and CMV-seronegative. The CDR3 runs from the conserved cysteine through the conserved F or W. Fields, in order: D gene, clone size, V gene, J gene, CDR3 protein, CDR3 DNA. A D gene is named only where the DNA matches it firmly. Rows may omit the clone size; those that give it use once, few, many or a size class.

>TRBD1|NA|TRBV6-5|TRBJ2-5
CASSPQGAETQYF
TGTGCCAGCAGTCCCCAGGGGGCTGAGACCCAGTACTTC
>TRBD1|NA|TRBV19|TRBJ2-5
CASSIEGDSYVETQYF
TGTGCCAGTAGTATAGAAGGGGACAGCTATGTAGAGACCCAGTACTTC
>TRBD2|NA|TRBV27|TRBJ2-3
CASSLASGGDTQYF
TGTGCCAGCAGTTTAGCTAGCGGGGGTGATACGCAGTATTTT
>TRBD1|NA|TRBV4-3|TRBJ2-5
CASSQDWGQETQYF
TGCGCCAGCAGCCAAGATTGGGGACAGGAGACCCAGTACTTC
>TRBD1|NA|TRBV7-7|TRBJ2-1
CASRDRAGEQFF
TGTGCTAGCAGGGACAGGGCAGGCGAGCAGTTCTTC
>TRBD2|NA|TRBV7-9|TRBJ2-7
CASSPVVFGEGLDEQYF
TGTGCCAGCAGCCCAGTTGTATTTGGGGAGGGCCTCGACGAGCAGTACTTC
>TRBD2|NA|TRBV4-3|TRBJ2-1
CASSQDYLPSGSYGHNEQFF
TGCGCCAGCAGCCAAGATTATCTCCCTAGCGGGAGTTACGGCCACAATGAGCAGTTCTTC
>TRBD2|NA|TRBV6-6|TRBJ2-3
CASSTAGSGDTQYF
TGTGCCAGCAGTACAGCGGGAAGCGGAGATACGCAGTATTTT
>TRBD1|NA|TRBV4-2|TRBJ1-1
CASSQVLQTGGTEAFF
TGTGCCAGCAGCCAAGTCCTACAGACAGGGGGCACTGAAGCTTTCTTT
>TRBD1|NA|TRBV5-8|TRBJ2-5
CASSGGTGSKKETQYF
TGTGCCAGCAGCGGGGGGACAGGTTCTAAAAAGGAGACCCAGTACTTC
>NA|NA|TRBV6-5|TRBJ1-5
CASSYRGLQPQHF
TGTGCCAGCAGTTACAGGGGTTTGCAGCCCCAGCATTTT
>TRBD2|NA|TRBV4-3|TRBJ2-7
CASSQEASGRGEQYF
TGCGCCAGCAGCCAAGAGGCTAGCGGGAGAGGCGAGCAGTACTTC
>TRBD2|NA|TRBV4-1|TRBJ2-1
CASSQATSDSYNEQFF
TGCGCCAGCAGCCAGGCGACTAGCGACTCCTACAATGAGCAGTTCTTC
>NA|NA|TRBV7-8|TRBJ2-7
CASSPRTSAYEQYF
TGTGCCAGCAGCCCTAGGACATCCGCCTACGAGCAGTACTTC
>NA|NA|TRBV19|TRBJ2-2
CATSGGTGELFF
TGTGCTACATCCGGGGGAACCGGGGAGCTGTTTTTT
>NA|NA|TRBV7-2|TRBJ2-3
CASSFTGGTDTQYF
TGTGCCAGCAGCTTTACAGGAGGCACAGATACGCAGTATTTT
>TRBD1|NA|TRBV5-1|TRBJ2-1
CASSVGQGAGNEQFF
TGCGCCAGCAGCGTGGGACAGGGGGCAGGGAATGAGCAGTTCTTC
>NA|NA|TRBV27|TRBJ2-4
CASSPTPLGLGQNIQYF
TGTGCCAGCAGTCCGACCCCCTTGGGGCTAGGCCAAAACATTCAGTACTTC
>NA|NA|TRBV14|TRBJ1-1
CASSQEEVGEAFF
TGTGCCAGCAGCCAAGAGGAGGTTGGGGAAGCTTTCTTT
>NA|NA|TRBV9|TRBJ2-4
CASSVAGLAKNSQYF
TGTGCCAGCAGCGTAGCGGGTCTAGCCAAAAACAGTCAGTACTTC
>NA|NA|TRBV21-1|TRBJ2-2
CASPARGKKGGELFF
TGTGCCAGCCCCGCTAGAGGGAAAAAGGGCGGGGAGCTGTTTTTT
>NA|NA|TRBV30|TRBJ1-5
CAWSSRGQSNQPQHF
TGTGCCTGGAGTTCACGGGGACAAAGCAATCAGCCCCAGCATTTT
>TRBD1|NA|TRBV30|TRBJ2-7
CAWTPGQGALWQYF
TGTGCCTGGACTCCGGGACAGGGGGCTTTGTGGCAGTACTTC
>TRBD2|NA|TRBV27|TRBJ2-3
CASRRGTSADTQYF
TGTGCCAGCAGAAGAGGGACTAGCGCAGATACGCAGTATTTT
>NA|once|TRBV19|TRBJ2-4
CASSIPNINIQYF
TGTGCCAGTAGTATACCGAACATAAACATTCAGTACTTC
>TRBD2|NA|TRBV6-1|TRBJ2-1
CASSRVAGGYNEQFF
TGTGCCAGCAGTCGGGTAGCGGGTGGGTACAATGAGCAGTTCTTC
>NA|once|TRBV6-5|TRBJ2-7
CASNQGGGGYEQYF
TGTGCCAGCAACCAGGGAGGGGGTGGATACGAGCAGTACTTC
>TRBD1|NA|TRBV28|TRBJ1-2
CASSPGQGAPGGYTF
TGTGCCAGCAGCCCGGGACAGGGGGCGCCGGGGGGCTACACCTTC